This T cell receptor beta chain originates from a study of brain T cells in children with intractable seizures. Study-level points and caveats: HCMV serostatus was not known, and viral specificity came from CDR3 similarity only. Pre-surgery blood may have been undersampled, hiding some clones.

Germline CDR1 is MNHEY and CDR2 is SVGAGI. The CDR3 runs 15 residues. Trimming at V came to 5 bases and at J to 0 bases, leaving 5 bases not matched to a gene. Only cases whose brain tissue showed the highest T cell transcript signatures were sequenced. Before surgery, patients took at least one anti-epileptic drug. Some clones are missing from TCRdb's copy, which holds only in-frame ones; the method was immunoSEQ multiplex PCR. The sample has under 150,000 clones; 94% are singletons. Notes on this clone: Its target is unknown.

This sequence joins TRBV6-5 and TRBJ2-3; 7 bases fit TRBD1. The sample was peripheral blood, taken at surgery. This sequence originates from a boy under two years old with hemimegalencephaly and intractable seizures. This CDR3 is CASSPQGPSTDTQYF. CDR3 DNA sequence: TGTGCCAGCAGTCCACAGGGGCCAAGCACAGATACGCAGTATTTT.